This TCR beta chain was retrieved from a study of CD8+CD57+ T cells in acquired aplastic anemia. Turning to the study itself: An average of approximately 3.2 ug of DNA was obtained from sorted CD4+ and CD8+ cells. Notes on the study in general: Almost 30 sequences, all CD8+ CDR3, were shared between patients and controls. The study found no significant CD8+ Simpson's diversity difference between patients and controls.

Researchers used genomic DNA as the template to profile TCR beta VDJ and CDR3. In TCRdb, the reads were re-called with MiXCR into one record per CDR3 protein. The repertoire holds fewer than 300,000 distinct CDR3 sequences, with 65% to 90% as singletons. Concerning this clonotype itself: As yet, its antigen is unknown. The final CDR3 position lacks the conserved phenylalanine or tryptophan, pointing to a likely read error.

Germline V gives CDR1 SGHVS, CDR2 FQNEAQ. The V end was cut by 5 bases, the J end by 5 bases, with 11 bases between. The CDR3 length is 13 residues. Sequenced patients had shown CD8+CD57+ cell expansion by flow cytometry. When blood sampling took place, the patients had received no therapy. The sample taken for sequencing was sorted CD4+, CD8+, or CD8+CD57+ T cells (not recorded which) from PBMCs. This TCR was recovered from a human donor with aplastic anemia. The V and J genes are TRBV7-8 and TRBJ2-3, with D tentatively TRBD1 or TRBD2 (6 bases each). The CDR3 DNA reads TGTGCCAGCAGCCACGGGGGACAAGATACGCAGTATTCT. Its protein is CASSHGGQDTQYS.